Listed below are T cell receptor beta chains from one sample, sequenced in a study of response to subunit inactivated influenza vaccine. TCRdb reprocessed the RT-PCR reads via MiXCR and lists one record per CDR3 protein. The sample lists about 240,000 distinct CDR3 sequences, 10% to 15% seen once, with 7.5% to 10% in the top ten. The material sequenced was non-naive T cells sorted from PBMCs, taken around 14 days before vaccination. These receptors all come from a man over 45 who received an inactivated influenza vaccine. CDR3s include the opening cysteine and the closing phenylalanine or tryptophan. The D gene is left open where the match is weak. The listing skips clone size in some rows; elsewhere it reads once, few, many or a size class.

j_call clone_size d_call v_call cdr3_nt cdr3_aa
TRBJ1-5 many - TRBV20-1 TGCAGTGCTAAACAGGGACATAGCAATCAGCCCCAGCATTTT CSAKQGHSNQPQHF
TRBJ1-1 - - TRBV3-1 TGTGCCAGCAGCCCTCGGGGGGCCACTGAAGCTTTCTTT CASSPRGATEAFF
TRBJ2-5 - - TRBV7-2 TGTGCCAGCAGCTCAAAAGTTATGGAGACCCAGTACTTC CASSSKVMETQYF
TRBJ2-5 - - TRBV28 TGTGCCAGCAGTTTAGAGGCGACCCAGTACTTC CASSLEATQYF
TRBJ2-7 - - TRBV3-1 TGTGCCAGCAGCCAAGATCTTTCGCAGGGACACTACGAGCAGTACTTC CASSQDLSQGHYEQYF
TRBJ1-5 few TRBD1 TRBV20-1 TGCAGTGCCAAAGACAGGGATTTACGTAATCAGCCCCAGCATTTT CSAKDRDLRNQPQHF
TRBJ2-3 many TRBD2 TRBV24-1 TGTGCCACCAGTGACCCACTGGGACTAGCGGGGGGCGATACGCAGTATTTT CATSDPLGLAGGDTQYF
TRBJ2-3 - - TRBV14 TGTGCCAGCAGTCACTCCCGGGAGAGCTGGGATACGCAGTATTTT CASSHSRESWDTQYF
TRBJ2-1 - TRBD2 TRBV5-1 TGCGCCAGCAGCTCCGGTGGGGCGGGAGGGCACAATGAGCAGTTCTTC CASSSGGAGGHNEQFF
TRBJ2-3 - - TRBV6-4 TGTGCCAGCAGCCAACAGGGGGGGGACACAGATACGCAGTATTTT CASSQQGGDTDTQYF
TRBJ2-7 few - TRBV20-1 TGCAGTGCCAAGAGGGGGGCTGGGTCCTACGAGCAGTACTTC CSAKRGAGSYEQYF
TRBJ2-7 - TRBD2 TRBV20-1 TGCAGTGCTAGGCTTAGCGGGAGTAGAGAAGAGCAGTACTTC CSARLSGSREEQYF
TRBJ2-7 - - TRBV30 TGTGCCTGGTGGGTCCCAGGGCAGTTTTACGAGCAGTACTTC CAWWVPGQFYEQYF
TRBJ2-7 many TRBD1 TRBV7-8 TGTGCCAGCAGCTTAGGATGGGGGGGGACAGGGATCTACGAGCAGTACTTC CASSLGWGGTGIYEQYF
TRBJ2-7 many TRBD2 TRBV6-2/TRBV6-3 TGTGCCAGCAGTTTGCAGGGAGGGTTCGAGCAGTACTTC CASSLQGGFEQYF
TRBJ1-1 few - TRBV5-1 TGCGCCAGCAGCTCCACATTGAACACTGAAGCTTTCTTT CASSSTLNTEAFF
TRBJ2-3 - TRBD1 TRBV12-3/TRBV12-4 TGTGCCAGCAGTTTTGACAGGGGGATGTCCACAGATACGCAGTATTTT CASSFDRGMSTDTQYF
TRBJ2-2 - - TRBV7-2 TGTGCCAGCAGCTTAGTATCTAGCGTAAACACCGGGGAGCTGTTTTTT CASSLVSSVNTGELFF
TRBJ1-5 - - TRBV9 TGTGCCAGCAGCGTAGAGGAGAATCAGCCCCAGCATTTT CASSVEENQPQHF
TRBJ2-3 many - TRBV7-2 TGTGCCAGCAGCTTTGAAGCGGGTACGCAGTATTTT CASSFEAGTQYF
TRBJ2-7 - - TRBV6-2/TRBV6-3 TGTGCCAGCAGTTTAAATTCCGGGTACGAGCAGTACTTC CASSLNSGYEQYF
TRBJ2-7 - - TRBV7-6 TGTGCCAGCAGCTTAGCGGCGGGGGCAGGCTACGAGCAGTACTTC CASSLAAGAGYEQYF
TRBJ2-1 - - TRBV7-3 TGTGCCAGCAGACAAGGGCGGGGTGGGGATGAGCAGTTCTTC CASRQGRGGDEQFF
TRBJ2-2 - - TRBV28 TGTGCCAGCGAGGGGGGAACGAACACCGGGGAGCTGTTTTTT CASEGGTNTGELFF
TRBJ2-7 few TRBD2 TRBV14 TGTGCCAGCAGCCAACCCCAGGGTAGCGGGGCCTACGAGCAGTACTTC CASSQPQGSGAYEQYF
TRBJ2-1 few TRBD1 TRBV28 TGTGCCAGCAGTCCACCGGACAGGAACAATGAGCAGTTCTTC CASSPPDRNNEQFF
TRBJ2-5 - - TRBV9 TGTGCCAGCAGCGTAGGAAAGGGGGACCGGGAGACCCAGTACTTC CASSVGKGDRETQYF
TRBJ1-4 many - TRBV4-1 TGCGCCAGCAGCCAAGATAATGAAAAACTGTTTTTT CASSQDNEKLFF
TRBJ2-2 many - TRBV27 TGTGCCAGCAGTCAAGTGGGTTCCGGGGAGCTGTTTTTT CASSQVGSGELFF